This is a list of T cell receptor beta chains from one sample in a study of T cell repertoires in cytomegalovirus infection. TCRdb independently ran MiXCR on the reads; one entry per CDR3 protein. Here the sample spans roughly 640,000 distinct CDR3 sequences, about 24% being singletons. Material for sequencing was CD8+ T cells from PBMCs. The receptors derive from a human donor in good health (CMV status not recorded). Some clones in this sample may be carry-over from other donors' samples. CDR3s include the opening cysteine and the closing phenylalanine or tryptophan. Each record gives: V gene, J gene, D gene, clone size, CDR3 protein, CDR3 DNA. The D gene is left open where the match is weak. Clone size is not always given. Where it is, it says once, few, many or a class for expanded clones.

TRBV5-4	TRBJ1-1	.	few	CASSLAAARGEAFF	TGTGCCAGCAGCTTGGCCGCTGCCCGGGGTGAAGCTTTCTTT
TRBV28	TRBJ2-5	.	.	CASSSGGVQETQYF	TGTGCCAGCAGTTCCGGGGGAGTCCAGGAGACCCAGTACTTC
TRBV7-9	TRBJ2-5	.	.	CASSSVRVQETQYF	TGTGCCAGCAGCTCAGTCAGGGTCCAAGAGACCCAGTACTTC
TRBV28	TRBJ1-2	TRBD1	.	CASSSLYHRGTAQGYGYTF	TGTGCCAGCAGTTCTCTCTATCACCGCGGGACAGCTCAAGGCTATGGCTACACCTTC
TRBV7-9	TRBJ2-5	.	many	CASSLSKGLWDQETQYF	TGTGCCAGCAGCTTATCCAAGGGGCTCTGGGACCAAGAGACCCAGTACTTC
TRBV7-4	TRBJ2-5	.	.	CASSLSGRYQETQYF	TGTGCCAGCAGCTTGTCTGGGCGGTACCAAGAGACCCAGTACTTC
TRBV7-9	TRBJ1-2	.	once	CASSLSLQGLDGYTF	TGTGCCAGCAGCTTATCACTACAGGGCCTCGATGGCTACACCTTC
TRBV6-5	TRBJ2-1	.	.	CASSSLADEQFF	TGTGCCAGCAGTTCTTTGGCCGATGAGCAGTTCTTC
TRBV2	TRBJ2-3	TRBD1	many	CASSPRDRGTDTQYF	TGTGCCAGCAGCCCCCGGGACAGGGGCACAGATACGCAGTATTTT
TRBV7-9	TRBJ1-3	TRBD1	.	CASSSGQLGNTIYF	TGTGCCAGCAGCTCGGGACAGCTAGGAAACACCATATATTTT
TRBV7-9	TRBJ2-7	.	many	CASSPGGFEQYF	TGTGCCAGCAGCCCCGGCGGATTTGAGCAGTACTTC
TRBV5-6	TRBJ1-2	.	.	CASSFPGGPYGYTF	TGTGCCAGCAGCTTTCCCGGGGGTCCCTATGGCTACACCTTC
TRBV3-1	TRBJ2-6	TRBD1	.	CASSSLETGAREGANVLTF	TGTGCCAGCAGCTCCCTTGAGACAGGGGCGAGGGAGGGGGCCAACGTCCTGACTTTC
TRBV10-3	TRBJ1-2	TRBD1	few	CAISEGQGDYGYTF	TGTGCCATCAGTGAGGGACAGGGGGACTATGGCTACACCTTC
TRBV7-2	TRBJ2-3	TRBD2	many	CASSLGAGGSTQYF	TGTGCCAGCAGCTTAGGAGCGGGGGGAAGTACGCAGTATTTT
TRBV27	TRBJ1-2	.	few	CASSVRGVLNYGYTF	TGTGCCAGCAGTGTCCGGGGGGTTCTTAACTATGGCTACACCTTC
TRBV5-1	TRBJ1-1	TRBD1	.	CASTNRGLMNTEAFF	TGCGCCAGCACAAACAGGGGGCTCATGAACACTGAAGCTTTCTTT
TRBV7-2	TRBJ2-3	.	many	CASSILPHPLSTDTQYF	TGTGCCAGCAGCATTCTCCCCCACCCCCTTAGCACAGATACGCAGTATTTT
TRBV29-1	TRBJ1-5	.	few	CSVELGDLPNQPQHF	TGCAGCGTTGAATTGGGGGACCTCCCAAATCAGCCCCAGCATTTT
TRBV6-1	TRBJ2-3	.	many	CASSPFGIYSSSTDTQYF	TGTGCCAGCAGTCCCTTCGGTATTTACTCTTCTAGCACAGATACGCAGTATTTT
TRBV7-6	TRBJ2-3	.	.	CASSFVTGATDTQYF	TGTGCCAGCAGCTTCGTTACAGGAGCTACAGATACGCAGTATTTT
TRBV5-6	TRBJ2-2	TRBD1	.	CASSQDRPPGELFF	TGTGCCAGCAGCCAGGACAGGCCACCCGGGGAGCTGTTTTTT
TRBV9	TRBJ2-1	TRBD2	.	CASSVATSGGYNEQFF	TGTGCCAGCAGCGTAGCTACTAGCGGGGGTTACAATGAGCAGTTCTTC
TRBV28	TRBJ2-5	TRBD1	.	CASSPSTGTGWVETQYF	TGTGCCAGCAGTCCCTCAACCGGGACAGGGTGGGTAGAGACCCAGTACTTC
TRBV20-1	TRBJ2-5	.	.	CSAYKETQYF	TGCAGTGCCTACAAAGAGACCCAGTACTTC
TRBV11-3	TRBJ2-3	TRBD2	many	CASSPHSGGPDTQYF	TGTGCCAGCAGCCCCCATAGCGGGGGACCAGATACGCAGTATTTT
TRBV7-6	TRBJ1-6	.	.	CASSLLLYIDDSPLHF	TGTGCCAGCAGCTTACTTCTCTACATTGACGATTCACCCCTCCACTTT
TRBV7-9	TRBJ1-6	.	many	CASSLAATRLGSYNSPLHF	TGTGCCAGCAGCTTAGCCGCGACCAGGCTAGGCTCCTATAATTCACCCCTCCACTTT
TRBV28	TRBJ2-5	TRBD1	.	CASSLIGQGRWETQYF	TGTGCCAGCAGTTTAATAGGACAGGGACGGTGGGAGACCCAGTACTTC
TRBV5-4	TRBJ2-6	.	.	CATPSGANVLTF	TGTGCCACTCCATCTGGGGCCAACGTCCTGACTTTC
TRBV7-9	TRBJ2-7	TRBD2	.	CASSAPEKSKGTRPLNEQYF	TGTGCCAGCAGCGCCCCAGAAAAAAGTAAAGGGACTAGACCTTTGAACGAGCAGTACTTC
TRBV7-3	TRBJ2-1	.	.	CASSLGTREQFF	TGTGCCAGCAGCCTGGGGACTCGTGAGCAGTTCTTC
TRBV7-8	TRBJ1-1	TRBD1	many	CASSDSRGPTPLTPNTEAFF	TGTGCCAGCAGCGACTCCAGGGGGCCCACCCCCCTAACCCCTAACACTGAAGCTTTCTTT
TRBV20-1	TRBJ1-1	.	many	CSARKGGTEAFF	TGCAGTGCCCGAAAGGGGGGCACTGAAGCTTTCTTT
TRBV29-1	TRBJ1-1	.	many	CSVLPQERIEAFF	TGCAGCGTCCTTCCCCAGGAGAGGATTGAAGCTTTCTTT
TRBV7-9	TRBJ2-1	.	.	CASSPSDGPRSF	TGTGCCAGCAGCCCCAGCGACGGGCCCCGGAGCTTC
TRBV11-1	TRBJ2-1	TRBD1	few	CASSLGTGGVNEQFF	TGTGCCAGCAGCTTAGGGACAGGGGGGGTCAATGAGCAGTTCTTC
TRBV7-9	TRBJ2-5	.	.	CASSPWADGEYQETQYF	TGTGCCAGCAGCCCCTGGGCGGACGGGGAGTACCAAGAGACCCAGTACTTC
TRBV25-1	TRBJ2-2	.	few	CASSEVQGGTGELFF	TGTGCCAGCAGTGAAGTTCAGGGCGGCACCGGGGAGCTGTTTTTT
TRBV6-2/TRBV6-3	TRBJ2-1	TRBD1	few	CASSSHGQGEIDTDEQFF	TGTGCCAGCAGTTCCCACGGACAGGGCGAGATAGATACCGATGAGCAGTTCTTC
TRBV19	TRBJ2-7	.	few	CASSNDDGGPFYEQYF	TGTGCCAGTAGTAACGATGACGGGGGACCCTTCTACGAGCAGTACTTC
TRBV7-9	TRBJ2-1	.	.	CASSLGLSKVHNEQFF	TGTGCCAGCAGCTTAGGGTTGTCAAAAGTTCACAATGAGCAGTTCTTC
TRBV28	TRBJ2-5	TRBD1	.	CASSQQGEETQYF	TGTGCCAGCAGTCAACAGGGGGAAGAGACCCAGTACTTC
TRBV28	TRBJ1-5	.	.	CASRANRNSNQPQHF	TGTGCCAGCAGAGCCAACAGGAATAGCAATCAGCCCCAGCATTTT
TRBV9	TRBJ2-7	.	.	CASNPDDYAYEQYF	TGTGCCAGCAACCCGGACGACTACGCGTACGAGCAGTACTTC
TRBV4-1	TRBJ2-5	TRBD2	.	CASSQATSGEETQYF	TGCGCCAGCAGCCAAGCGACTAGCGGGGAAGAGACCCAGTACTTC
TRBV4-2	TRBJ1-1	TRBD1	few	CASSHPGDRANTEAFF	TGTGCCAGCAGTCATCCTGGGGACAGGGCGAACACTGAAGCTTTCTTT
TRBV19	TRBJ2-1	TRBD2	.	CASKPGAGGYNEQFF	TGTGCCAGTAAACCCGGCGCGGGGGGCTACAATGAGCAGTTCTTC
TRBV25-1	TRBJ2-5	.	.	CASSRHQETQYF	TGTGCCAGCAGTCGGCATCAAGAGACCCAGTACTTC
TRBV19	TRBJ2-1	TRBD2	.	CASSRGGLAGVSPGNEQFF	TGTGCCAGTAGCCGAGGGGGACTAGCGGGGGTCAGTCCTGGCAATGAGCAGTTCTTC